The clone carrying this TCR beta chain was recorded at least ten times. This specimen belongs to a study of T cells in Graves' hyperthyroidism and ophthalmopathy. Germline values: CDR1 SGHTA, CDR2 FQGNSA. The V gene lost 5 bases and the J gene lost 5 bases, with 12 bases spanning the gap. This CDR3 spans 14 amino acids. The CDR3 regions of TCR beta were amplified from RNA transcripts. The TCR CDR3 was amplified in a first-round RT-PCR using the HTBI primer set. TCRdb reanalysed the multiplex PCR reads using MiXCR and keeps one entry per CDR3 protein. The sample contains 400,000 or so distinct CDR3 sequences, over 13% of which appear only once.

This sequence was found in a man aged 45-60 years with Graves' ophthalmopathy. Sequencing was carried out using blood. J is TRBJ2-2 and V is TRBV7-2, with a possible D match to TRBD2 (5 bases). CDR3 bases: TGTGCCAGCAGCCAGACCCGAGGGACCGGGGAGCTGTTTTTT. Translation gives CASSQTRGTGELFF.